Listed here are 30 T cell receptor beta chains from one sample, sequenced in a study of regulatory T cells in long-lasting Graves disease. As for time point: newly diagnosed GD, antithyroid drugs for less than 3 months. There was RNA extracted from PBMCs, and the TCR library was made from it. iRepertoire HTBI primers and Arm-PCR of CDR3 regions built TCR beta libraries. TCRdb redid the calling of the multiplex PCR reads with MiXCR, one entry per CDR3 protein. Counted here are more than 450,000 distinct CDR3 sequences, 12% occurring once; the ten biggest clones make up 7.5% to 9%. This sample also appeared in a second study, on T cells in Graves' hyperthyroidism and ophthalmopathy.

The starting material was peripheral blood mononuclear cells (PBMCs), obtained at new diagnosis, from a patient treated with antithyroid drugs. The receptors come from a woman younger than 45 with Graves disease.

This clonotype has at least ten counts. The chain combines TRBV19 with TRBJ1-5; D is unclear. V was trimmed by 3 bases and J by 8 bases, leaving 11 bases between them. This CDR3 has 13 amino acids. CDR1 and CDR2 (germline): LNHDA, SQIVND (reference sequence). CDR3 nucleotide sequence: TGTGCCAGTAGTATCATCGGGAGGGAGCCCCAGCATTTT. Protein product: CASSIIGREPQHF. Full variable domain (missing parts from reference TRBV19 and TRBJ1-5): DGGITQSPKYLFRKEGQNVTLSCEQNLNHDAMYWYRQDPGQGLRLIYYSQIVNDFQKGDIAEGYSVSREKKESFPLTVTSAQKNPTAFYLCASSIIGREPQHFGDGTRLSIL.

Ten or more counts support this clonotype. V gene TRBV30 combines with J gene TRBJ1-1; D gene uncertain. The CDR3 covers 14 residues. V was trimmed by 1 base and J by 3 bases, leaving 12 bases between them. Germline lookup yields CDR1 GTSNPN and CDR2 SVGIG (reference sequence). CDR3 nucleotides: TGTGCCTGGAGTGAAGGAGGGCTTCACACTGAAGCTTTCTTT. Its translation is CAWSEGGLHTEAFF.

The sample holds many counts of this clonotype. One junction end disagrees with the germline gene, perhaps due to a read error. This rearrangement joins TRBV18 to TRBJ1-1; D is unclear. This CDR3 comprises 13 residues. Germline CDR1 reads KGHSH; CDR2 reads LQKENI. CDR3 in amino acids: CASSPPGSIFLAF. The DNA of the CDR3 is TGTGCCAGCTCACCACCCGGCTCAATTTTTCTGGCTTTT. Drawing the rest from reference TRBV18 and TRBJ1-1, the complete variable domain is NAGVMQNPRHLVRRRGQEARLRCSPMKGHSHVYWYRQLPEEGLKFMVYLQKENIIDESGMPKERFSAEFPKEGPSILRIQQVVRGDSAAYFCASSPPGSIFLAFGQGTRLTVV.

This clonotype showed up just a few times. The chain links TRBV24-1 to TRBJ2-1, with 7 bases matching TRBD1. This CDR3 has 13 amino acids. Germline-derived CDR1 and CDR2 are KGHDR and SFDVKD. Germline trimming cut 11 bases from V and 0 bases from J; bases unmatched to any gene: 3. The CDR3 bases are TGTGCCATTCGGGACAGCTCCTACAATGAGCAGTTCTTC. The encoded protein is CAIRDSSYNEQFF.

In its sample, this clonotype was seen a few times. J is TRBJ1-6 and V is TRBV5-1, with D possibly TRBD1 on 6 matching bases. Germline CDR1 and CDR2: SGHRS and YFSETQ. The CDR3 has 15 amino acids. V lost 0 bases and J lost 7, with 11 bases in between. CDR3 in DNA: TGCGCCAGCAGCTTGGGGGGGGCCTCCAATTCACCCCTCCACTTT. Its translation is CASSLGGASNSPLHF.

In its sample, this clonotype was seen a few times. The V call is TRBV7-9, the J call TRBJ2-4, with D perhaps matching TRBD1 (6 bases). The CDR3 loop spans 16 amino acids. V was pared by 5 bases and J by 1 base, with 15 bases between. CDR1 and CDR2 from the germline V gene are SEHNR and FQNEAQ (reference sequence). The CDR3 protein is CASSRGGVTAKNIQYF. The DNA of the CDR3 is TGTGCCAGCAGCCGAGGGGGAGTGACGGCCAAAAACATTCAGTACTTC.

This clonotype was recorded many times. This rearrangement joins TRBV20-1 to TRBJ1-4; D perhaps matches TRBD1 (5 bases). Trimming took 5 bases from V and 8 from J, leaving 21 bases between them. The CDR3 contains 15 residues. The germline gives CDR1 DFQATT, CDR2 SNEGSKA (reference sequence). The chain's CDR3 is CSAAPGIGRGEKLFF. The CDR3, as DNA: TGCAGTGCTGCCCCCGGTATAGGGCGGGGGGAAAAACTGTTTTTT.

This clonotype was seen once. V and J are TRBV20-1 and TRBJ1-1, with TRBD1 matching 7 bases. Germline values: CDR1 DFQATT, CDR2 SNEGSKA (reference sequence). J lost 2 bases, V lost 7 bases, and 10 bases had no gene match. This CDR3 has 14 amino acids. CDR3 protein: CSVYRRGLNTEAFF. The CDR3 DNA reads TGCAGTGTTTATCGTAGGGGGCTTAACACTGAAGCTTTCTTT.

The chain combines TRBV27 with TRBJ2-5; possible D gene TRBD2, 5 bases. This CDR3 is 14 amino acids long. Deletions cut 10 bases from V and 4 bases from J, with 19 bases between. Germline-derived CDR1 and CDR2 are MNHEY and SMNVEV (reference sequence). This CDR3 is CATSPAGLSETQYF. The CDR3 coding sequence is TGTGCCACCTCCCCCGCGGGCTTGTCAGAGACCCAGTACTTC.

The rearrangement links TRBV6-2 or TRBV6-3 to TRBJ2-3; 7 nucleotides agree with TRBD1. Trimming took 6 bases from V and 3 from J; bases not matched to a gene: 6. This CDR3 has 14 amino acids. Germline CDR1 reads MNHEY; CDR2 reads SVGEGT. CDR3 nucleotide sequence: TGTGCCAGCAGGCTACAGGGGCTGACAGATACGCAGTATTTT. The encoded protein is CASRLQGLTDTQYF.

This CDR3 is CASSVDPSGGELFF. The CDR3 bases are TGTGCCAGCAGCGTAGATCCCTCCGGAGGGGAGCTGTTTTTT. This chain links TRBV9 with TRBJ2-2; D unclear. CDR1 and CDR2 from the germline V gene are SGDLS and YYNGEE. The CDR3 is 14 residues long. V lost 0 bases and J 8 bases, leaving 11 bases between the germline ends.

This clonotype was seen only once. A much larger clone sits a single nucleotide away, making a read error possible. The chain links TRBV27 to TRBJ2-1, with 12 positions matching TRBD2. Per the germline V gene, CDR1 is MNHEY and CDR2 is SMNVEV (reference sequence). Trimming at V came to 6 bases and at J to 10 bases, leaving 10 bases not matched to a gene. This CDR3 is 15 amino acids long. This CDR3 is CASRIATSGSYEQFF. Written as DNA, the CDR3 is TGTGCCAGCAGGATTGCGACTAGCGGGAGCTACGAGCAGTTCTTC.

This clonotype was counted at least ten times. This chain links TRBV30 with TRBJ2-2; 7 bases line up with TRBD2. The CDR3 contains 15 residues. The trim removed 0 bases at V and 2 bases at J, leaving 3 bases unmatched. Germline CDR1 GTSNPN, CDR2 SVGIG (reference sequence). The chain's CDR3 is CAWSVIAGNTGELFF. CDR3 nucleotides: TGTGCCTGGAGTGTAATAGCGGGTAACACCGGGGAGCTGTTTTTT.

This clonotype was recorded at least ten times. V and J are TRBV28 and TRBJ1-6; no clear D. With 6 bases removed from V and 10 bases from J, the gap between germline ends came to 22 bases. Germline CDR1 reads MDHEN; CDR2 reads SYDVKM. The CDR3 has 16 residues. In DNA form, the CDR3 reads TGTGCCAGCAGGGAACCCAAGGGTGGTGATGTCTCACCCCTCCACTTT. Translated, it gives CASREPKGGDVSPLHF.

The sample holds many counts of this clonotype. V usage is TRBV11-2 and J usage is TRBJ2-1, with 7 positions matching TRBD2. Germline lookup yields CDR1 SGHAT and CDR2 FQNNGV. Unmatched junction bases numbered 1, after V lost 3 bases and J lost 2 bases. The CDR3 extends over 14 amino acids. CDR3 amino acids: CASSLGGPYNEQFF. The DNA for the CDR3 is TGTGCCAGCAGCTTGGGAGGGCCCTACAATGAGCAGTTCTTC.

Ten or more counts support this clonotype. This rearrangement joins TRBV7-2 to TRBJ2-1; 11 bases agree with TRBD2. Germline V CDR1 and CDR2: SGHTA, FQGNSA. Trimming removed 3 bases from V and 6 bases from J; junction bases left unmatched: 7. The length of the CDR3 is 16 residues. The CDR3 bases are TGTGCCAGCAGCTTCTTTAGCGGGAGGGCCTTCAATGAGCAGTTCTTC. Amino acids: CASSFFSGRAFNEQFF.

Many counts were recorded for this clonotype. The rearrangement links TRBV6-5 to TRBJ2-7; perhaps TRBD2 as D (6 bases). CDR1 and CDR2 from the germline V gene are MNHEY and SVGAGI. Trimming stripped 2 bases from V and 4 bases from J, with 27 bases between. The CDR3 totals 19 residues. CDR3 amino acids: CASSYEGRGGILQAYEQYF. CDR3 nucleotides: TGTGCCAGCAGTTACGAGGGGAGAGGCGGGATACTCCAAGCATACGAGCAGTACTTC.

This clonotype appeared many times. This sequence joins TRBV6-9 and TRBJ2-7; TRBD1 matches 7 bases. Germline loops: CDR1 MNHGY, CDR2 SVAAGI. The CDR3 contains 14 residues. Trimming took 3 bases from V and 9 from J; bases not matched to a gene: 11. The CDR3 is CASSYSPGQLAQYF. CDR3 in DNA: TGTGCCAGCAGTTACTCCCCGGGACAGCTCGCGCAGTACTTC.

This clonotype was detected ten times or more. The chain has TRBV28 and TRBJ2-7; a possible D gene is TRBD2 (6 bases). CDR1 is MDHEN, CDR2 SYDVKM, per germline. This CDR3 is 16 amino acids long. The ends were cut back, 3 bases at V and 2 bases at J, with 17 bases in the middle. The CDR3 sequence is CASSFEQYGSPYEQYF. The CDR3 DNA is TGTGCCAGCAGTTTTGAGCAGTACGGGAGTCCCTACGAGCAGTACTTC.

This clonotype was counted between two and nine times. The rearrangement links TRBV4-3 to TRBJ1-4; 9 bases are shared with TRBD1. Trimming at V came to 0 bases and at J to 5 bases, leaving 10 bases not matched to a gene. Germline V gene lookup returns CDR1 LGHNA and CDR2 YSLEER. This CDR3 is 18 amino acids long. The CDR3 DNA is TGCGCCAGCAGCCAAGATGGGGTAATTACAGGGGGCAATGAAAAACTGTTTTTT. This encodes CASSQDGVITGGNEKLFF.

This sequence joins TRBV5-4 and TRBJ2-5; tentatively, D is TRBD1 (5 bases). The CDR3 spans 13 residues. The V gene's germline CDR1 is SGHNT and CDR2 YYREEE (reference sequence). V lost 4 bases, J lost 5 bases, and 12 bases lay in between. The CDR3 loop is CASSLDSRETQYF. In DNA form, the CDR3 reads TGTGCCAGCAGCCTCGACAGCAGGGAGACCCAGTACTTC. The full variable domain, with the rest looked up from reference TRBV5-4 and TRBJ2-5, is ETGVTQSPTHLIKTRGQQVTLRCSSQSGHNTVSWYQQALGQGPQFIFQYYREEENGRGNFPPRFSGLQFPNYSSELNVNALELDDSALYLCASSLDSRETQYFGPGTRLLVL.

Turning to this clonotype: A much larger clone differs by one base, so this may be a read error. J is TRBJ2-1 and V is TRBV4-1; maybe TRBD1 (6 bases). Looked up from germline, CDR1 is MGHRA and CDR2 is YSYEKL. CDR3 size: 17 residues. The CDR3 bases are TGCGCCGGCAGCCAAGGAAGTATCCAGTCGGGGCAGGGGGAGCAGTTCTTC. It encodes CAGSQGSIQSGQGEQFF.

This clonotype occurred a few times. The junction differs from germline at one of its ends, possibly a read error. The gene calls are TRBV20-1 and TRBJ2-7, with TRBD1 identical over 7 bases. Germline-derived CDR1 and CDR2 are DFQATT and SNEGSKA (reference sequence). This CDR3 is built from 16 residues. The CDR3 DNA follows: TGCAGTGCTAGAGACCCTGCGAGGGGGCCAAAGAACGAGCATTACTTC. Its translation is CSARDPARGPKNEHYF.

With respect to this clonotype: The CDR3 does not end in the conserved phenylalanine or tryptophan, so this is likely a read error. The gene calls are TRBV19 and TRBJ2-1; TRBD2 might be the D (5 bases). The V end lost 0 bases, the J end lost 10 bases, and 16 bases lay between the germline ends. The CDR3 contains 15 residues. Germline CDR1 and CDR2: LNHDA and SQIVND (reference sequence). The DNA of the CDR3 is TGTGCCAGTAGTATAGATGGGTCCGAGGGAAGAGAGCAGTTCCTC. This gives the protein CASSIDGSEGREQFL.

There are many counts of this clonotype. The chain joins TRBV7-9 to TRBJ2-5; TRBD2 matches 9 bases. V dropped 5 bases and J dropped 4; count of bases not matched to a gene: 5. CDR1 SEHNR and CDR2 FQNEAQ come from the germline V gene (reference sequence). The CDR3 runs 14 residues. CDR3 DNA sequence: TGTGCCAGCAGCCGGGCTAGCGGGGTAGAGACCCAGTACTTC. Its translation is CASSRASGVETQYF.

The table lists this clonotype with many counts. The rearrangement links TRBV6-1 to TRBJ2-2, with a tentative D call TRBD1 (6 bases). CDR3 length: 18 residues. Germline-derived CDR1 and CDR2 are MNHNS and SASEGT. Trimming left V 2 bases short and J 4 bases short, with 20 bases between. CDR3 loop: CASSELIGGISSTGELFF. The CDR3 DNA is TGTGCCAGCAGTGAATTGATAGGGGGAATCTCATCCACCGGGGAGCTGTTTTTT.

V and J are TRBV4-1 and TRBJ1-5; D not resolved. With 3 bases removed from V and 4 bases from J, the gap between germline ends came to 13 bases. The length of the CDR3 is 15 residues. Germline CDR1 reads MGHRA; CDR2 reads YSYEKL. The CDR3 here is CASSHKIGPNQPQHF. CDR3 sequence (DNA): TGCGCCAGCAGCCACAAAATCGGGCCTAATCAGCCCCAGCATTTT.

This clonotype has just a few counts. The chain links TRBV18 to TRBJ2-5; 13 positions agree with TRBD2. V shed 1 base, J shed 5 bases, and the junction held 4 bases outside the gene matches. The germline V gene has CDR1 KGHSH and CDR2 LQKENI. This CDR3 is 16 amino acids long. This CDR3 reads CASSPRGLAGRETQYF. The CDR3 DNA sequence: TGTGCCAGCTCACCACGGGGACTAGCGGGAAGGGAGACCCAGTACTTC.

This clonotype came up a few times. The chain is built from TRBV20-1 and TRBJ2-5; D not resolved. The CDR3 covers 12 residues. CDR1 and CDR2 from the germline V gene are DFQATT and SNEGSKA (reference sequence). The V gene lost 8 bases and the J gene lost 4 bases, with 14 bases spanning the gap. CDR3 region: CSSTVGGETQYF. DNA for the CDR3: TGCAGTTCCACCGTGGGCGGAGAGACCCAGTACTTC.

This clonotype was observed at least ten times. V and J are TRBV2 and TRBJ1-1; D remains ambiguous. This CDR3 has 14 residues. Germline CDR1 SNHLY, CDR2 FYNNEI. V was clipped by 7 bases and J by 4 bases, with 16 bases between them. This CDR3 reads CASTPEGVVTEAFF. CDR3 sequence (DNA): TGTGCCAGCACCCCGGAGGGAGTGGTCACTGAAGCTTTCTTT. Filled out from reference TRBV2 and TRBJ1-1, the complete variable domain reads EPEVTQTPSHQVTQMGQEVILRCVPISNHLYFYWYRQILGQKVEFLVSFYNNEISEKSEIFDDQFSVERPDGSNFTLKIRSTKLEDSAMYFCASTPEGVVTEAFFGQGTRLTVV.